This T cell receptor beta chain is drawn from a study of human T cells and chemical hapten exposure. Background on the study: Cases of alopecia areata, totalis or universalis occurred in a predominantly female patient group.

This clonotype came up many times. Its antigen is not known. TCRdb ran MiXCR on the RACE reads and lists one entry per CDR3 protein. The data hold roughly 50,000 distinct CDR3 sequences, with roughly a tenth observed a single time. Overall study results and limits: Alopecia was present in the donors, so their immune response may differ from healthy people's.

The sample's time point: pre-sensitization, week 0. Treatment noted: therapeutic diphenylcyclopropenone sensitization with weekly scalp DPC. The study drew its donors from alopecia patients who were 18 to 70 years old and suitable for DPC. This clonotype was obtained from a man aged 35-49 years with alopecia areata. Some clones in this sample may be carry-over from other donors' samples. Specimen: whole blood, collected in connection with sensitization to the hapten diphenylcyclopropenone (DPC).

CDR3 bases: TGTGCCAGCAGCTTGGATGGTTATAGCAATCAGCCCCAGCATTTT. Protein product: CASSLDGYSNQPQHF. This chain connects TRBV5-4 to TRBJ1-5, with unresolved D. Trimming left V 0 bases short and J 0 bases short, with 7 bases between. The CDR3 is 15 residues long. CDR1 is SGHNT and CDR2 is YYREEE in the germline V gene (reference sequence).